This T cell receptor beta chain was identified in a study of T cell repertoires in cytomegalovirus infection. Study in general: HLA-B-restricted CMV epitopes that are well studied were used alongside recently identified HLA-C-restricted ones. Carrying CMV and the relevant HLA type showed in public TCR beta signatures. Overall study findings and caveats: What dominated the ex vivo response were HLA-C-restricted CMV-specific TCR beta clonotypes. Cumulative frequency (of public TCR beta family members) identified carriers of CMV plus the relevant HLA.

Worth noting for this clonotype: The antigen is not known.

TCRdb independently ran MiXCR on the reads; one entry per CDR3 protein. The data hold around 710,000 distinct CDR3 sequences, with approximately 32% observed a single time. With 5 bases clipped from V and 8 bases from J, the junction kept 16 bases outside the gene matches. This CDR3 has 17 residues. Germline CDR1 SEHNR, CDR2 FQNEAQ (reference sequence). The sequences come from cultured CD8+ T cells from PBMCs, collected from culture after CMV antigen stimulation. This TCR derives from a human donor in good health (CMV status not recorded). Some clones in this sample may be carry-over from other donors' samples. The chain joins TRBV7-9 to TRBJ2-1; 9 bases are shared with TRBD1. In DNA, the CDR3 is TGTGCCAGCAGCCCAGGGACAGGGCTAACCCATGGGGATGAGCAGTTCTTC. Protein: CASSPGTGLTHGDEQFF.